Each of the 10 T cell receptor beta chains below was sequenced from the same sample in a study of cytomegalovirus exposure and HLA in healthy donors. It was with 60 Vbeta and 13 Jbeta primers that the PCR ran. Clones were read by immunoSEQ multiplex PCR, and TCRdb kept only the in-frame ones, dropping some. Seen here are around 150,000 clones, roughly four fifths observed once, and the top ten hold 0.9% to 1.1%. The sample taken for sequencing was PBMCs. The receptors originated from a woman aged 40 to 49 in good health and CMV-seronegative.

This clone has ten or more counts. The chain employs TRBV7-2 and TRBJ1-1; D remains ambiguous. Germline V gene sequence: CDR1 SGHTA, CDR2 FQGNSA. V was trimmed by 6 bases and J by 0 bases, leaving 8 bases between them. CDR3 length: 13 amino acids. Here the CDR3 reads CASSPGMNTEAFF. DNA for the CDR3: TGTGCCAGCAGTCCAGGCATGAACACTGAAGCTTTCTTT.

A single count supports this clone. The CDR3 loop reads CASSIGQNNEKLFF. CDR3 sequence (DNA): TGTGCCAGCAGCATTGGACAGAATAATGAAAAACTGTTTTTT. V is TRBV6-5 and J is TRBJ1-4; D might be TRBD1 (6 bases). Between the trimmed V and J ends, which lost 6 bases and 4 bases, there was a span of 12 bases. CDR1 and CDR2 (germline): MNHEY, SVGAGI. The CDR3 length is 14 residues.

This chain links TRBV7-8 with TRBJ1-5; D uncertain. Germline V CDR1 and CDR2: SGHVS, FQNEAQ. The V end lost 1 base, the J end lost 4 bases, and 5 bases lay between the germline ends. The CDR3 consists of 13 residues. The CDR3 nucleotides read TGTGCCAGCAGCTTAGGCCTAAATCAGCCCCAGCATTTT. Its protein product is CASSLGLNQPQHF.

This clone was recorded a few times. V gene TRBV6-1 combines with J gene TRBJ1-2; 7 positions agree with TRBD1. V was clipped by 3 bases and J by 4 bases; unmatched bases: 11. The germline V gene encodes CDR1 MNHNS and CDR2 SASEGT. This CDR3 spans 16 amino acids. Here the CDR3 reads CASSEPGTEAFYGYTF. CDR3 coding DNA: TGTGCCAGCAGTGAGCCCGGGACAGAAGCCTTCTATGGCTACACCTTC.

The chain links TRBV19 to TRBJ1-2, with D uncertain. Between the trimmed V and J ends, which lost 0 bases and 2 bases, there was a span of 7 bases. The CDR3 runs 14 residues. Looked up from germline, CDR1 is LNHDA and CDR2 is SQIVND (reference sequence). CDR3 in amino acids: CASSIESRNYGYTF. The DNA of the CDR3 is TGTGCCAGTAGTATAGAGAGCAGGAACTATGGCTACACCTTC.

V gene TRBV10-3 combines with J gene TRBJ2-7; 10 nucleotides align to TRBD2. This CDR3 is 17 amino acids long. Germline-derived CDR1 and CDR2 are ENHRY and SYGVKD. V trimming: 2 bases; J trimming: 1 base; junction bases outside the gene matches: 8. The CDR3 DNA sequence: TGTGCCATCAGTGAGGCTCATAGGACTAGCGGATCCTACGAGCAGTACTTC. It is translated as CAISEAHRTSGSYEQYF.

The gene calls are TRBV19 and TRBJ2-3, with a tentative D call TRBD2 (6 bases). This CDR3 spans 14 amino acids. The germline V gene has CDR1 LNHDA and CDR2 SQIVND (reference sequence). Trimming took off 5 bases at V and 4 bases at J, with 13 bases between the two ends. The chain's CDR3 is CASSAGTLADTQYF. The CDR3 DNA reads TGTGCCAGTAGTGCCGGGACTTTAGCAGATACGCAGTATTTT.

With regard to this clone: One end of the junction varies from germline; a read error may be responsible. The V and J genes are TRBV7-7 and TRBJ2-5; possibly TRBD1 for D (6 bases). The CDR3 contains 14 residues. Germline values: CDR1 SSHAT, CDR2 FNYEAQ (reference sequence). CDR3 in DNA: TGTGCTAGCAGCTTCCAGGGGCCAACTGAGACCCAGTACTTC. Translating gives CASSFQGPTETQYF.

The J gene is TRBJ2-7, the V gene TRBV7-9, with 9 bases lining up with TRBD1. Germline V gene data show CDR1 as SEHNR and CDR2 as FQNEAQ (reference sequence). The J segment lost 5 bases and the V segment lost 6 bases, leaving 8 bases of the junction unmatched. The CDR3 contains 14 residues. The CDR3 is CASSTTGQGHEQYF. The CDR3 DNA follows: TGTGCCAGCAGTACGACGGGACAGGGTCACGAGCAGTACTTC.

Here the CDR3 reads CASSLPGLEEKLFF. As DNA, the CDR3 is TGCGCCAGCAGCTTGCCCGGGTTGGAAGAAAAACTGTTTTTT. The gene calls are TRBV5-1 and TRBJ1-4; D not resolved. Looked up from germline, CDR1 is SGHRS and CDR2 is YFSETQ. V was pared by 1 base and J by 8 bases, with 12 bases between. The CDR3 runs 14 residues.